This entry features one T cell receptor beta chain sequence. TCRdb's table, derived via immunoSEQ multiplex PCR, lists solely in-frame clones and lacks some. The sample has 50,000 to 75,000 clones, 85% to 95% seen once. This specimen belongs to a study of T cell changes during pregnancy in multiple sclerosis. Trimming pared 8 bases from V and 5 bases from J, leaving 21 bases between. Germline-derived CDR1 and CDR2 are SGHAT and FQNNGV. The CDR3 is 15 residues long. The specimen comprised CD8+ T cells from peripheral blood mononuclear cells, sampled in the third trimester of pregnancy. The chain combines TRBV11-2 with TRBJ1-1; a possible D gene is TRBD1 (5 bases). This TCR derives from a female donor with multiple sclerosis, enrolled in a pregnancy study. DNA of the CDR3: TGTGCCAGCCGACCAAGCGGGGGAGTTATAACTGAAGCTTTCTTT. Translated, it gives CASRPSGGVITEAFF.